The 29 T cell receptor beta chains below all came from one sample that was sequenced in a study of cytomegalovirus exposure and HLA in healthy donors. It was with 60 Vbeta and 13 Jbeta primers that the PCR ran. Produced via immunoSEQ multiplex PCR; TCRdb's table is partial and in-frame only. The sample yields around 100,000 clones, around 61% seen once. Sequenced material: PBMCs. Source of these receptors: a woman in her 30s in good health and CMV-seronegative.

The chain is built from TRBV30 and TRBJ2-1; 11 positions match TRBD2. Germline CDR1 GTSNPN, CDR2 SVGIG (reference sequence). The CDR3 loop spans 18 amino acids. V was clipped by 4 bases and J by 7 bases; unmatched bases: 18. CDR3 amino acids: CAWTYWEAGLAGRNEQFF. CDR3 coding DNA: TGTGCCTGGACTTATTGGGAAGCAGGACTAGCGGGCCGGAATGAGCAGTTCTTC. Full variable domain (missing parts from reference TRBV30 and TRBJ2-1): SQTIHQWPATLVQPVGSPLSLECTVEGTSNPNLYWYRQAAGRGLQLLFYSVGIGQISSEVPQNLSASRPQDRQFILSSKKLLLSDSGFYLCAWTYWEAGLAGRNEQFFGPGTRLTVL.

The chain couples TRBV5-6 to TRBJ2-3; 7 bases match TRBD1. The CDR3 is made up of 17 amino acids. V shed 3 bases, J shed 0 bases, and the junction held 10 bases outside the gene matches. In germline, CDR1 is SGHDT, CDR2 YYEEEE. CDR3 residues: CASSSLTGRSSTDTQYF. DNA for the CDR3: TGTGCCAGCAGCTCGCTGACAGGGCGTTCTAGCACAGATACGCAGTATTTT.

The V and J genes are TRBV28 and TRBJ2-7; 11 bases align to TRBD1. The CDR3 has 15 residues. After removal of 4 bases from V and 4 bases from J, the junction contained 6 bases not matched to a gene. Germline CDR1 reads MDHEN; CDR2 reads SYDVKM. The CDR3 DNA is TGTGCCAGCAGTTATGGAGGGACAGGGGGGTACGAGCAGTACTTC. It specifies CASSYGGTGGYEQYF.

This clone has a handful of counts. V and J are TRBV4-1 and TRBJ2-1, with 7 bases identical to TRBD2. Trimming removed 1 base from V and 4 bases from J; junction bases left unmatched: 7. The CDR3 is 16 amino acids. From germline, CDR1 is MGHRA and CDR2 YSYEKL. This CDR3 is CASSQVRLAVYNEQFF. The CDR3 coding sequence is TGCGCCAGCAGCCAAGTTCGGCTAGCGGTATACAATGAGCAGTTCTTC.

V and J are TRBV9 and TRBJ2-5; 11 nucleotides align to TRBD2. In germline, CDR1 is SGDLS, CDR2 YYNGEE. This CDR3 is 15 amino acids long. Losses at the gene ends were 3 bases for V and 5 bases for J; bases not matched to a gene: 6. The CDR3 sequence is CASSGIAGGEETQYF. In nucleotides, the CDR3 is TGTGCCAGCAGCGGGATAGCGGGAGGGGAGGAGACCCAGTACTTC.

This rearrangement joins TRBV21-1 to TRBJ2-7; TRBD1 was called by the table and not checked on the DNA. TRBV21-1 has pseudogene status. The CDR3 totals 12 residues. For the CDR3, the DNA is TGTGCCCTCCGGGACAGCTCCTACGAGCAGTACTTC. Its translation is CALRDSSYEQYF.

The J gene is TRBJ2-1, the V gene TRBV10-3, with 9 bases fitting TRBD2. The CDR3 sequence is 14 residues long. Trimming took 8 bases from V and 5 from J; bases not matched to a gene: 7. Germline V gives CDR1 ENHRY, CDR2 SYGVKD. CDR3 in amino acids: CAIGLREGDNEQFF. Written as DNA, the CDR3 is TGTGCCATCGGATTGCGGGAGGGCGACAATGAGCAGTTCTTC.

The chain recombines TRBV28 with TRBJ1-1; a possible D gene is TRBD1 (5 bases). Germline values: CDR1 MDHEN, CDR2 SYDVKM. This CDR3 spans 13 amino acids. Between the trimmed V and J ends, which lost 7 bases and 5 bases, there was a span of 14 bases. CDR3 loop: CASTSEGFTEAFF. The CDR3 DNA follows: TGTGCCAGCACCTCGGAGGGGTTTACTGAAGCTTTCTTT.

The rearrangement links TRBV11-3 to TRBJ2-3; 8 positions agree with TRBD2. The CDR3 has 16 amino acids. The V and J ends lost 1 base and 5 bases, in that order; junction bases with no gene match: 8. Germline-derived CDR1 and CDR2 are SGHNT and YENEEA. DNA of the CDR3: TGTGCCAGCAGCTTAGGTCTCGGGAGGGCCTTAGATACGCAGTATTTT. Its protein is CASSLGLGRALDTQYF.

Only a few counts were recorded for this clone. The J gene is TRBJ2-2, the V gene TRBV19; 9 bases align to TRBD1. V dropped 5 bases and J dropped 4; count of bases not matched to a gene: 8. CDR1 LNHDA and CDR2 SQIVND come from the germline V gene (reference sequence). The CDR3 sequence is 16 residues long. CDR3: CASSRNRGLGTGELFF. The CDR3 DNA is TGTGCCAGTAGTCGCAACAGGGGGCTCGGCACCGGGGAGCTGTTTTTT.

The genes are TRBV19 and TRBJ2-1, with 9 bases aligning to TRBD2. Germline-derived CDR1 and CDR2 are LNHDA and SQIVND (reference sequence). This CDR3 has 14 residues. J lost 4 bases, V lost 4 bases, and 2 bases had no gene match. The CDR3: CASSRGLAYNEQFF. The CDR3 DNA follows: TGTGCCAGTAGTAGAGGACTAGCGTACAATGAGCAGTTCTTC.

CDR3 DNA sequence: TGTGCCAGCTCTCAGGGCCCTACCGTCGAGCAGTACTTC. Protein: CASSQGPTVEQYF. This chain uses TRBV6-6 with TRBJ2-7, with D possibly being TRBD1 (5 bases). The CDR3 is 13 residues long. V was clipped by 8 bases and J by 6 bases, with 17 bases between them. Looked up from germline, CDR1 is MNHNY and CDR2 is SVGAGI (reference sequence).

The chain uses TRBV10-3 and TRBJ2-3, with D maybe TRBD2 (5 bases). This CDR3 contains 14 residues. The V gene's germline CDR1 is ENHRY and CDR2 SYGVKD. V shed 0 bases and J shed 1 base, with 5 bases lying between them. The CDR3 loop reads CAISESSGTDTQYF. CDR3 in DNA: TGTGCCATCAGTGAGTCTAGCGGCACAGATACGCAGTATTTT.

This sequence joins TRBV5-1 and TRBJ2-5; D is perhaps TRBD2 (6 bases). V was cut by 2 bases and J by 4 bases, with 15 bases left in between. Germline loops: CDR1 SGHRS, CDR2 YFSETQ. This CDR3 has 15 residues. The CDR3 DNA is TGCGCCAGCAGCTTAGATCGGTTGGGGGGAGAGACCCAGTACTTC. Its protein is CASSLDRLGGETQYF.

V usage is TRBV28 and J usage is TRBJ1-6, with 7 bases that match TRBD1. The CDR3 length is 16 residues. V lost 6 bases and J lost 6; bases outside the gene matches: 11. Germline assignment: CDR1 MDHEN and CDR2 SYDVKM. The CDR3 region is CASSQQGLMANSPLHF. As DNA, the CDR3 is TGTGCCAGCAGCCAACAGGGGTTAATGGCTAATTCACCCCTCCACTTT.

The chain links TRBV18 to TRBJ1-4; perhaps TRBD1 as D (6 bases). Germline CDR1 reads KGHSH; CDR2 reads LQKENI. Trimming stripped 1 base from V and 5 bases from J, with 8 bases between. CDR3 length: 14 residues. The CDR3 loop reads CASSPRQENEKLFF. The CDR3 nucleotides are TGTGCCAGCTCACCACGACAGGAGAATGAAAAACTGTTTTTT.

This clone has a single count. The chain uses TRBV10-3 and TRBJ2-3, with TRBD2 identical over 10 bases. CDR1 and CDR2 from the germline V gene are ENHRY and SYGVKD. This CDR3 contains 14 residues. J lost 6 bases, V lost 5 bases, and 5 bases had no gene match. The CDR3 DNA sequence: TGTGCCATCAGTCTAGCGGGAGAGGTGGATACGCAGTATTTT. It codes for CAISLAGEVDTQYF.

This chain links TRBV28 with TRBJ1-6, with 7 bases matching TRBD1. CDR3 length equals 15 residues. Germline V gene data show CDR1 as MDHEN and CDR2 as SYDVKM. The V gene end was trimmed by 8 bases and the J gene end by 10 bases; junction bases not matched to a gene: 14. Written as DNA, the CDR3 is TGTGCCAGCGGGACCCAGGGGGTAATTAGATCACCCCTCCACTTT. Its translation: CASGTQGVIRSPLHF. The whole variable domain, filled in from reference TRBV28 and TRBJ1-6, reads DVKVTQSSRYLVKRTGEKVFLECVQDMDHENMFWYRQDPGLGLRLIYFSYDVKMKEKGDIPEGYSVSREKKERFSLILESASTNQTSMYLCASGTQGVIRSPLHFGNGTRLTVT.

This chain joins TRBV9 and TRBJ2-7; 8 nucleotides line up with TRBD1. The CDR3 has 13 residues. Germline values: CDR1 SGDLS, CDR2 YYNGEE. V lost 4 bases, J lost 3 bases, and 3 bases stayed unmatched. This CDR3 is CASSPGQGYEQYF. CDR3 DNA: TGTGCCAGCAGCCCCGGACAGGGCTACGAGCAGTACTTC.

This clone is a singleton in its sample. The chain is built from TRBV7-9 and TRBJ2-3, with D possibly being TRBD2 (5 bases). CDR1 SEHNR and CDR2 FQNEAQ come from the germline V gene (reference sequence). The V end was cut by 4 bases, the J end by 0 bases, with 14 bases between. The CDR3 is 16 residues long. CDR3 bases: TGTGCCAGCAGCTCAATAAGCGGAATTAGCACAGATACGCAGTATTTT. Encoded protein: CASSSISGISTDTQYF.

CDR3 sequence: CASSRSGRPNEQFF. The CDR3 DNA reads as TGCGCCAGCAGCCGAAGCGGGAGACCGAATGAGCAGTTCTTC. The rearrangement joins TRBV4-1 to TRBJ2-1; 8 bases agree with TRBD2. With V trimmed by 4 bases and J by 7 bases, 6 bases remained unmatched. Per germline, CDR1 MGHRA and CDR2 YSYEKL. The CDR3 sequence is 14 residues long.

This chain uses TRBV15 with TRBJ1-5, with D tentatively TRBD1 (6 bases). Trimming removed 0 bases from V and 4 bases from J, with 13 bases in between. This CDR3 is 16 amino acids long. Germline-derived CDR1 and CDR2 are LNHNV and YYDKDF (reference sequence). CDR3 bases: TGTGCCACCAGCAGAGATTGGGGGCAGGCTAATCAGCCCCAGCATTTT. This translates into CATSRDWGQANQPQHF.

This clone was observed once. The CDR3, as DNA: TGTGCCAGCAGTTCTTTAAGGCTGGACAGGGGCTTTCCCCCATACAATCAGCCCCAGCATTTT. It is translated as CASSSLRLDRGFPPYNQPQHF. The chain has TRBV28 and TRBJ1-5; 9 nucleotides align to TRBD1. The ends lost 4 bases at V and 3 bases at J; junction bases unmatched: 22. Germline V gene lookup returns CDR1 MDHEN and CDR2 SYDVKM. The CDR3 is 21 amino acids.

CDR3 coding DNA: TGTGCCAGCAGTTTAGATGTCGCGGGAGGGCCCCACGAGCAGTACTTC. Protein product: CASSLDVAGGPHEQYF. The rearrangement uses TRBV28 and TRBJ2-7, with 9 bases fitting TRBD2. This CDR3 contains 16 residues. Germline CDR1 reads MDHEN; CDR2 reads SYDVKM. V dropped 2 bases and J dropped 5; count of bases not matched to a gene: 10.

CDR3 sequence reads: CASSSVLSNQPQHF. For the CDR3, the DNA is TGTGCCAGCAGTTCGGTTTTGAGCAATCAGCCCCAGCATTTT. The V gene is TRBV28, the J gene TRBJ1-5; D uncertain. The V end lost 4 bases, the J end lost 1 base, and 8 bases lay between the germline ends. Germline lookup yields CDR1 MDHEN and CDR2 SYDVKM. This CDR3 spans 14 amino acids.

This chain connects TRBV18 to TRBJ2-1, with 8 bases identical to TRBD1. This CDR3 comprises 19 residues. Germline loops: CDR1 KGHSH, CDR2 LQKENI. V was clipped by 0 bases and J by 0 bases; unmatched bases: 10. CDR3 sequence: CASSPPLTGGRSSYNEQFF. In DNA form, the CDR3 reads TGTGCCAGCTCACCACCGTTAACAGGGGGAAGGAGCTCCTACAATGAGCAGTTCTTC.

This clone has just a few counts. V usage is TRBV30 and J usage is TRBJ2-7; 7 bases are a match to TRBD2. Germline V gene lookup returns CDR1 GTSNPN and CDR2 SVGIG (reference sequence). Unmatched junction bases numbered 4, after V lost 5 bases and J lost 6 bases. The CDR3 is made up of 11 amino acids. Here the CDR3 DNA reads TGTGCCTGGTCGGGGGGAGGCGAGCAGTACTTC. Protein: CAWSGGGEQYF. Drawing the rest from reference TRBV30 and TRBJ2-7, the complete variable domain is SQTIHQWPATLVQPVGSPLSLECTVEGTSNPNLYWYRQAAGRGLQLLFYSVGIGQISSEVPQNLSASRPQDRQFILSSKKLLLSDSGFYLCAWSGGGEQYFGPGTRLTVT.

The chain couples TRBV7-2 to TRBJ2-5, with a tentative D call TRBD1 (6 bases). Germline CDR1 is SGHTA and CDR2 is FQGNSA. V lost 4 bases and J lost 7, with 13 bases in between. The CDR3 extends over 13 amino acids. The CDR3 nucleotides are TGTGCCAGCAGCTCACAGGGTCCGGGGACCCAGTACTTC. It translates to CASSSQGPGTQYF.

This chain uses TRBV11-3 with TRBJ2-2; D possibly corresponds to TRBD2 (5 bases). The germline CDR1 and CDR2 sequences are SGHNT and YENEEA. V was clipped by 4 bases and J by 7 bases, with 13 bases between them. The CDR3 spans 14 residues. In DNA, the CDR3 is TGTGCCAGCAGCTCCCGTGAGGCGGGCGGGGAGCTGTTTTTT. Translated, it gives CASSSREAGGELFF.